The clone carrying this TCR beta chain has more than one count but fewer than ten. Its antigen is unknown. The germline V gene encodes CDR1 SEHNR and CDR2 FQNEAQ (reference sequence). V shed 5 bases and J shed 4 bases, with 17 bases lying between them. The CDR3 loop spans 15 amino acids. This record belongs to a study of cytomegalovirus exposure and HLA in healthy donors. Study as a whole: In an early release, HLA-typed donors contributed some 80 million unique TCR sequences. Study-level findings and limits: High sensitivity and specificity were reportedly achieved when the classifier diagnosed cytomegalovirus status. Most subjects' HLA-A and HLA-B alleles were reportedly predicted from TCR beta sequences. In a later analysis, TCR beta V- and J-gene trimming showed a link to a missense DCLRE1C variant.

The PCR contained 60 Vbeta and 13 Jbeta primers. Profiling relied on immunoSEQ multiplex PCR, and the TCRdb table lists in-frame clones only, not all of them. The table has about 170,000 clones, 60% to 80% seen once; the top ten hold 2.5% to 3.5%. V gene TRBV7-9 combines with J gene TRBJ1-1, with D hard to call. This receptor was obtained from a man aged 40-50 years in good health and CMV-seronegative. The sequenced sample was PBMCs. DNA of the CDR3: TGTGCCAGCAGCCCCGTCCATCAAGCCCCCACTGAAGCTTTCTTT. Translation: CASSPVHQAPTEAFF.